The 14 T cell receptor beta chains given below trace back to one sample, sequenced in a study of OX40 agonist ivuxolimab in advanced cancers. The protocol was immunoSEQ multiplex PCR, while the TCRdb copy is restricted to in-frame clones and leaves out a portion. The sample lists 43,000 or so clones; roughly 86% were seen once. Sequencing used CD4+ or CD8+ T cells sorted from blood, obtained in a trial of the OX40 agonist ivuxolimab. These receptors were obtained from an adult with an advanced solid tumor such as melanoma, head and neck, liver or kidney cancer.

In this sample, this clone turned up a few times. This rearrangement joins TRBV28 to TRBJ2-7, with D unresolved. Trimming took 6 bases from V and 3 from J, leaving 9 bases between them. The CDR3 sequence is 12 residues long. In germline, CDR1 is MDHEN, CDR2 SYDVKM. The CDR3 loop reads CASSPQLYEQYF. The CDR3, as DNA: TGTGCCAGCAGCCCCCAGCTCTACGAGCAGTACTTC.

The chain uses TRBV10-2 and TRBJ2-5, with D perhaps matching TRBD1 (6 bases). V lost 7 bases, J lost 3 bases, and 18 bases lay in between. The CDR3 consists of 15 residues. Germline CDR1 reads WSHSY; CDR2 reads SAAADI. The CDR3 protein is CASKGEGKGEETQYF. The CDR3 coding sequence is TGCGCCAGCAAGGGGGAAGGGAAGGGCGAAGAGACCCAGTACTTC.

This rearrangement joins TRBV21-1 to TRBJ2-3. TRBV21-1 is a pseudogene. The CDR3 is made up of 14 amino acids. CDR3 bases: TGTGCCAGGACCGTTTTCGACGGACGAGATACGCAGTATTTT. This codes for CARTVFDGRDTQYF.

This clone was picked up one time. CDR3 region: CASSTATGETQYF. The CDR3 region has the DNA TGTGCCAGCTCAACCGCAACGGGAGAGACCCAGTACTTC. The chain joins TRBV18 to TRBJ2-5, with D hard to call. Trimming shortened V by 5 bases and J by 4 bases, and 11 bases separated the two germline ends. CDR3 length: 13 residues. Per the germline V gene, CDR1 is KGHSH and CDR2 is LQKENI. Variable domain in full (rest from reference TRBV18 and TRBJ2-5): NAGVMQNPRHLVRRRGQEARLRCSPMKGHSHVYWYRQLPEEGLKFMVYLQKENIIDESGMPKERFSAEFPKEGPSILRIQQVVRGDSAAYFCASSTATGETQYFGPGTRLLVL.

V and J are TRBV6-1 and TRBJ1-2, with TRBD1 matching over 8 bases. V was clipped by 6 bases and J by 8 bases; unmatched bases: 14. This CDR3 is built from 15 residues. Germline CDR1 reads MNHNS; CDR2 reads SASEGT. CDR3: CASRESFQGAGGYTF. The CDR3 coding sequence is TGTGCCAGCAGAGAATCGTTCCAGGGGGCGGGCGGCTACACCTTC.

This chain uses TRBV7-9 with TRBJ2-5, with 9 bases that match TRBD2. Germline V gene sequence: CDR1 SEHNR, CDR2 FQNEAQ (reference sequence). The V and J ends lost 5 bases and 4 bases, in that order; junction bases with no gene match: 2. The CDR3 loop spans 13 amino acids. The CDR3 nucleotides read TGTGCCAGCAGCAGTAGCGGGGGAGAGACCCAGTACTTC. Translating gives CASSSSGGETQYF. Full variable domain (missing parts from reference TRBV7-9 and TRBJ2-5): DTGVSQNPRHKITKRGQNVTFRCDPISEHNRLYWYRQTLGQGPEFLTYFQNEAQLEKSRLLSDRFSAERPKGSFSTLEIQRTEQGDSAMYLCASSSSGGETQYFGPGTRLLVL.

V usage is TRBV10-3 and J usage is TRBJ2-1, with 8 bases identical to TRBD2. Germline lookup yields CDR1 ENHRY and CDR2 SYGVKD. The CDR3 extends over 15 amino acids. J gave up 3 bases and V 6 bases, and 7 bases lay outside the gene matches. This CDR3 reads CAISPGGTIYNEQFF. CDR3 coding DNA: TGTGCCATCAGCCCGGGGGGGACTATCTACAATGAGCAGTTCTTC.

The chain has TRBV6-4 and TRBJ2-1, with D possibly TRBD2 on 6 matching bases. This CDR3 has 13 residues. V was trimmed by 4 bases and J by 8 bases, leaving 12 bases between them. Germline V gene sequence: CDR1 MRHNA, CDR2 SNTAGT. The CDR3 DNA reads as TGTGCCAGCAGTGCCGAGGGAGGCGATGAGCAGTTCTTC. It yields the protein CASSAEGGDEQFF.

The table lists this clone with a few counts. V is TRBV29-1 and J is TRBJ2-7, with 11 bases matching TRBD2. The CDR3 runs to 15 residues. CDR1 and CDR2 from the germline V gene are SQVTM and ANQGSEA. The junction had 10 bases not matched to a gene; V was cut back by 7 bases and J by 2 bases. CDR3 residues: CSATSGKGPTYEQYF. In DNA, the CDR3 is TGCAGCGCGACTAGCGGGAAGGGCCCTACCTACGAGCAGTACTTC.

The CDR3 DNA is TGTGCCAGCAGCACCGGGACAGAAAATGAAAAACTGTTTTTT. Amino acid sequence: CASSTGTENEKLFF. The rearrangement links TRBV16 to TRBJ1-4; 7 bases align to TRBD1. The CDR3 consists of 14 residues. CDR1 and CDR2 from the germline V gene are KGHSY and FQNENV. V trimming: 5 bases; J trimming: 5 bases; junction bases outside the gene matches: 5.

The V call is TRBV7-2, the J call TRBJ2-7; 11 bases are shared with TRBD2. Germline V gene data show CDR1 as SGHTA and CDR2 as FQGNSA. The CDR3 runs 15 residues. V was clipped by 3 bases and J by 6 bases; unmatched bases: 7. Written as DNA, the CDR3 is TGTGCCAGCAGCTTCACTAGCGGGAGTCCTATCGAGCAGTACTTC. Its translation is CASSFTSGSPIEQYF.

V and J are TRBV19 and TRBJ2-7; 11 nucleotides match TRBD2. J gave up 1 base and V 6 bases, and 2 bases lay outside the gene matches. The germline CDR1 and CDR2 sequences are LNHDA and SQIVND (reference sequence). CDR3 length: 14 residues. The CDR3 protein is CASRWTSGSYEQYF. CDR3 nucleotides: TGTGCCAGTAGGTGGACTAGCGGGTCCTACGAGCAGTACTTC.

The J gene is TRBJ2-5, the V gene TRBV6-6, with TRBD1 identical over 7 bases. There are 16 residues in the CDR3. The J segment lost 1 base and the V segment lost 5 bases, leaving 10 bases of the junction unmatched. Germline CDR1 and CDR2: MNHNY and SVGAGI (reference sequence). In DNA form, the CDR3 reads TGTGCCAGCAGTAAACACAAGGGGGCGCCCCAAGAGACCCAGTACTTC. This translates into CASSKHKGAPQETQYF.

The chain carries TRBV6-5 and TRBJ2-3; D uncertain. The V and J ends lost 0 bases and 4 bases respectively, with 5 bases between them. The CDR3 is 13 residues long. Per the germline V gene, CDR1 is MNHEY and CDR2 is SVGAGI. CDR3 protein: CASSYSMSDTQYF. Here the CDR3 DNA reads TGTGCCAGCAGTTACTCGATGTCAGATACGCAGTATTTT.